The 10 T cell receptor beta chains below all came from one sample that was sequenced in a study of CD8+ T cells in alopecia areata. Sequencing used cDNA as its template, made by extracting RNA and reverse transcribing it. Profiled with immunoSEQ multiplex PCR; TCRdb holds only in-frame clones, not every one. The sample yields 150,000 or so clones, more than 45% seen once. Sequences were obtained from CD4+ T cells sorted from blood. The source is a human donor with alopecia areata.

The chain uses TRBV29-1 and TRBJ1-1; 7 bases are a match to TRBD1. Germline lookup yields CDR1 SQVTM and CDR2 ANQGSEA. The V and J ends lost 6 bases and 0 bases, in that order; junction bases with no gene match: 4. This CDR3 region has 13 residues. The CDR3 DNA follows: TGCAGCGTGACAGGGCTACTGAACACTGAAGCTTTCTTT. Its translation is CSVTGLLNTEAFF.

The sample holds a few counts of this clone. This chain uses TRBV7-9 with TRBJ1-5, with a weak D call TRBD1 (6 bases). Trimming shortened V by 4 bases and J by 6 bases, and 13 bases separated the two germline ends. The CDR3 totals 14 residues. CDR1 and CDR2 (germline): SEHNR, FQNEAQ (reference sequence). This chain's CDR3 is CASSSDIQGQPQHF. The CDR3 bases are TGTGCCAGCAGCTCGGATATACAGGGTCAGCCCCAGCATTTT.

The chain is built from TRBV4-1 and TRBJ2-7; unclear D gene. This CDR3 region has 13 residues. The V gene lost 2 bases and the J gene lost 3 bases, with 8 bases spanning the gap. From germline, CDR1 is MGHRA and CDR2 YSYEKL. CDR3 nucleotide sequence: TGCGCCAGCAGCCAATCGCCCAACTACGAGCAGTACTTC. This encodes CASSQSPNYEQYF.

This sequence joins TRBV19 and TRBJ2-3; D not resolved. This CDR3 has 12 residues. Germline V gene lookup returns CDR1 LNHDA and CDR2 SQIVND (reference sequence). Trimming took 1 base from V and 5 from J, leaving 4 bases between them. The CDR3 DNA follows: TGTGCCAGTAGTATAGGGGGAGATACGCAGTATTTT. Amino acid sequence: CASSIGGDTQYF.

V is TRBV9 and J is TRBJ2-1, with 8 bases lining up with TRBD1. The CDR3 is 15 residues long. Trimming removed 0 bases from V and 8 bases from J; junction bases left unmatched: 7. The germline gives CDR1 SGDLS, CDR2 YYNGEE. As DNA, the CDR3 is TGTGCCAGCAGCGTAGGCTGGACAGGGTCTGATGAGCAGTTCTTC. It yields the protein CASSVGWTGSDEQFF.

This clone showed up just a few times. The chain joins TRBV29-1 to TRBJ2-5; D remains ambiguous. The CDR3 is 14 residues long. CDR1 and CDR2 from the germline V gene are SQVTM and ANQGSEA. The germline V and J ends were trimmed by 4 bases and 2 bases, with 14 bases remaining between them. In nucleotides, the CDR3 is TGCAGCGTTGGAGTACCCGCCAGACAAGAGACCCAGTACTTC. Amino acid sequence: CSVGVPARQETQYF.

The chain combines TRBV7-3 with TRBJ1-5, with D unclear. The ends were cut back, 8 bases at V and 0 bases at J, with 23 bases in the middle. The CDR3 runs to 18 residues. Germline CDR1 SGHTA, CDR2 FQGTGA. The CDR3 spells CASPRHNGYEYSNQPQHF. CDR3 DNA: TGTGCCAGCCCAAGACACAACGGATATGAATATAGCAATCAGCCCCAGCATTTT.

This chain connects TRBV29-1 to TRBJ2-3; D is perhaps TRBD1 (6 bases). Germline CDR1 SQVTM, CDR2 ANQGSEA. The V and J ends lost 7 bases and 4 bases respectively, with 9 bases between them. The CDR3 is 11 residues long. The CDR3 reads CSATGSDTQYF. The CDR3 DNA reads TGCAGCGCCACAGGGTCAGATACGCAGTATTTT.

The chain combines TRBV9 with TRBJ2-7; D unresolved. Germline CDR1 reads SGDLS; CDR2 reads YYNGEE. Trimming stripped 0 bases from V and 9 bases from J, with 19 bases between. The CDR3 has 15 residues. Written as DNA, the CDR3 is TGTGCCAGCAGCGTAGCACCCGGGCCCAACTCGGGGCAGTACTTC. Encoded protein: CASSVAPGPNSGQYF.

The DNA for the CDR3 is TGTGCCAGCAGCTTAGGATCAACGGACGATGAGCAGTTCTTC. It encodes CASSLGSTDDEQFF. This chain links TRBV7-2 with TRBJ2-1; the D is unclear. V lost 1 base to trimming and J lost 8 bases, with 12 bases between them. The CDR3 loop spans 14 amino acids. CDR1 and CDR2 (germline): SGHTA, FQGNSA.